This entry is about one TCR beta chain. This clonotype was observed a handful of times. No antigen is known for it. No clone much larger than this one lies a single base away; base qualities are absent. The data were taken from a study of human T cells and chemical hapten exposure (dated by TCRdb to the early 2020s). General notes on the study: For sensitization, 2% DPC in acetone was applied to a 2 cm by 2 cm area of upper inner arm skin. Patients additionally received weekly therapeutic DPC doses to the scalp throughout the roughly 23-week study period. Patch tests used Finn chambers with 0.01% DPC on the upper back, scored after 6 days by International Contact Dermatitis Research Group standards. Most of the patients in the cohort were female, and the cohort covered alopecia areata with under or over 50% scalp involvement, alopecia totalis and alopecia universalis. Libraries were pooled for sequencing, and per-sample TCR yields varied mainly because of small differences in library volumes within the pool. The study tracked peripheral blood TCR repertoire changes in vivo during primary and secondary sensitization to the hapten diphenylcyclopropenone (DPC) in alopecia patients. Blood was sampled from patients pre-sensitization (week 0) and at 2, 6 and about 24 weeks after DPC sensitization. Twenty-nine alopecia patients gave blood for TCR sequencing at one to four time points (pre-sensitization, 2, 6 and 24 weeks). What the authors observed across the whole study: Compared with pre-sensitization or healthy control sets, expanded TCRs formed significantly more large CDR3 similarity clusters, which is consistent with antigen-driven responses. DPC sensitization did not change how many TCRs were above 1 in 1000 frequency, and no evidence was found of alterations in global repertoire structure. Because every patient had alopecia, a presumed autoimmune disease, the patients' immune response might differ from that of healthy individuals. A positive correlation was found between the number of PT1 expanded TCRs and patch test score, with significance reached at thresholds 8, 16 and 32 but not 4. After repeated subsampling, changes were observed in the strength of the expansion versus patch-test correlation and in the threshold at which the correlation became significant.

Relative to germline, V is missing 6 bases and J is missing 8 bases, with 7 bases of the junction outside any gene match. Based on the germline V gene, the CDR1 and CDR2 sequences are KGHSH and LQKENI. The CDR3 runs 13 residues from the cysteine to the phenylalanine. Solely the CDR3 DNA is kept, with 39 bases framed from the first base. Library preparation employed RACE. The sequencing machine was a NextSeq 500. During library preparation, unique molecular identifiers were attached to individual cDNA molecules so that TCRs could be counted quantitatively and reproducibly. Both TCR alpha and TCR beta chains were sequenced from each blood RNA sample. Regarding the original processing steps: A median of approximately 100,000 TCRs per sample was observed, with a range of about 20,000 to 750,000. V, J and CDR3 annotation of the TCR reads was carried out using the Decombinator software suite. To make PS versus PT1 abundance plots, every sample was subsampled to the same number of TCRs (28,000). Expanded TCRs were defined as absent before sensitization and observed at least eight times at the 2-week time point. TCRdb reprocessing: public reads trimmed at Q25 with fastp, clones called with MiXCR, in-frame beta chains kept. CDR3 protein sequences are deduplicated, and each keeps its most common genes and DNA. V and J calls and clone size were set by TCRdb, not the authors. This sample has 90,000 or so distinct CDR3 sequences in its table, and 8.5% to 9% of those were observed once. The biggest ten clones account for around 2.6% of the sample.

The intended sense of this specimen's time point label: pre-sensitization, week 0. In the paper's terms, the treatment or condition label means: therapeutic diphenylcyclopropenone sensitization with weekly scalp DPC. At every patch-test visit, the blood draw took place before the patch test was put on. Patients were eligible if aged 18 to 70, diagnosed with alopecia and judged suitable for DPC therapy, and pregnant patients were excluded. Total RNA was isolated from unfractionated whole blood collected in Tempus Blood RNA tubes. The V and J segments used are TRBV18 and TRBJ2-1; TRBD2 agrees with 7 junctional bases. The sequencing here drew on whole blood, taken in connection with sensitization to the hapten diphenylcyclopropenone (DPC). The receptor was isolated from a man aged 40-55 years with alopecia areata. Some clones in this sample may be carry-over from other donors' samples. In nucleotides, the sequence is TGTGCCAGCTCCCCAACCCGGGGGGATGAGCAGTTCTTC. Its translation reads: CASSPTRGDEQFF. The entire variable domain, with the stretches around the CDR3 drawn from the reference TRBV18 and TRBJ2-1 proteins, is NAGVMQNPRHLVRRRGQEARLRCSPMKGHSHVYWYRQLPEEGLKFMVYLQKENIIDESGMPKERFSAEFPKEGPSILRIQQVVRGDSAAYFCASSPTRGDEQFFGPGTRLTVL.